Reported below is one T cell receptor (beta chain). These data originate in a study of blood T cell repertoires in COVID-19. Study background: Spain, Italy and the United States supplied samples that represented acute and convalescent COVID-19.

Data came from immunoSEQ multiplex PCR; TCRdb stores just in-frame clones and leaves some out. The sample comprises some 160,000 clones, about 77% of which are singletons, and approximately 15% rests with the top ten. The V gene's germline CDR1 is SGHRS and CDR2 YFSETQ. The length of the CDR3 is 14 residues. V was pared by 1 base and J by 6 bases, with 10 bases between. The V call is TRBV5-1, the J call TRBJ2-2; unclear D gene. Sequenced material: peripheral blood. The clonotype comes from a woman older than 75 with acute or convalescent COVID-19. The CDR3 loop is CASSLPSVPGELFF. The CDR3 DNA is TGCGCCAGCAGCTTGCCTTCCGTTCCCGGGGAGCTGTTTTTT.